Shown below are 31 T cell receptor beta chains from a single sample sequenced in a study of a mutant IDH1 vaccine in newly diagnosed glioma. The method was immunoSEQ multiplex PCR; TCRdb's version includes in-frame clones alone and lacks a portion of them. The repertoire holds some 12,000 clones, with 81% as singletons. No antigen has been assigned to these receptors. Time point described: week 47, end of study. With topical imiquimod, each dose of the vaccine consisted of 300 ug of mutant IDH1 20-mer peptide. The material sequenced was PBMCs, taken from a glioma patient whose treatment included an IDH1 peptide vaccine. Receptors originate from a man between 25 and 39 years old with glioma.

V and J are TRBV5-1 and TRBJ1-3, with 10 bases that match TRBD1. The V segment lost 8 bases and the J segment 0 bases; nucleotides outside the gene matches: 8. CDR3 length: 16 amino acids. The germline CDR1 and CDR2 sequences are SGHRS and YFSETQ. The CDR3 region has the DNA TGCGCCAGTGCTTCGACAGGGGGCTCCTCTGGAAACACCATATATTTT. Translated, it gives CASASTGGSSGNTIYF.

The chain recombines TRBV14 with TRBJ2-2; D is unclear. Germline V gene lookup returns CDR1 SGHDN and CDR2 FVKESK. The CDR3 is 15 residues long. The V and J ends lost 4 bases and 3 bases respectively, with 12 bases between them. The CDR3 DNA follows: TGTGCCAGCAGCCCCGGGCAGGCTTACACCGGGGAGCTGTTTTTT. It is translated as CASSPGQAYTGELFF.

V is TRBV27 and J is TRBJ2-2; tentative D call: TRBD1 (5 bases). The germline V and J ends were trimmed by 6 bases and 4 bases, with 15 bases remaining between them. The CDR3 consists of 15 residues. CDR1 MNHEY and CDR2 SMNVEV come from the germline V gene (reference sequence). The CDR3 is CASRQLGAITGELFF. The CDR3 DNA reads as TGTGCCAGCAGGCAGCTAGGGGCGATCACCGGGGAGCTGTTTTTT.

V and J are TRBV27 and TRBJ2-1, with 9 nucleotides matching TRBD2. Germline CDR1 is MNHEY and CDR2 is SMNVEV (reference sequence). The CDR3 sequence is 18 residues long. J was trimmed by 0 bases and V by 6 bases; bases with no gene match: 12. The CDR3 spells CASRPGLAALSSYNEQFF. As DNA, the CDR3 is TGTGCCAGCAGACCGGGACTAGCAGCACTGAGCTCCTACAATGAGCAGTTCTTC.

The V call is TRBV6-4, the J call TRBJ2-1, with D perhaps TRBD1 (7 bases). The CDR3 contains 13 residues. V was clipped by 3 bases and J by 8 bases, with 11 bases between them. CDR1 and CDR2 (germline): MRHNA, SNTAGT. This CDR3 is CASSERDSYEQFF. As DNA, the CDR3 is TGTGCCAGCAGTGAGCGGGACAGTTATGAGCAGTTCTTC.

V usage is TRBV18 and J usage is TRBJ2-2; the match to TRBD2 covers 15 bases. Germline V CDR1 and CDR2: KGHSH, LQKENI. The CDR3 sequence is 19 residues long. Trimming at V came to 3 bases and at J to 2 bases, leaving 7 bases not matched to a gene. CDR3 region: CASSPRGLAGGSNTGELFF. As DNA, the CDR3 is TGTGCCAGCTCACCGAGGGGACTAGCGGGAGGCTCTAACACCGGGGAGCTGTTTTTT. The full variable domain, its missing parts supplied by reference TRBV18 and TRBJ2-2, is NAGVMQNPRHLVRRRGQEARLRCSPMKGHSHVYWYRQLPEEGLKFMVYLQKENIIDESGMPKERFSAEFPKEGPSILRIQQVVRGDSAAYFCASSPRGLAGGSNTGELFFGEGSRLTVL.

V is TRBV15 and J is TRBJ1-2; maybe TRBD1 (6 bases). The CDR3 totals 16 residues. V dropped 0 bases and J dropped 9 bases, with 20 bases sitting between them. Germline V gene data show CDR1 as LNHNV and CDR2 as YYDKDF (reference sequence). The CDR3 loop reads CATSRDQSQGSQRYTF. In nucleotides, the CDR3 is TGTGCCACCAGCAGAGATCAATCTCAGGGGAGTCAACGCTACACCTTC.

The rearrangement uses TRBV5-8 and TRBJ2-2, with TRBD1 matching over 7 bases. Germline CDR1 is SGHTS and CDR2 is YDEGEE. The CDR3 runs 17 residues. Trimming cost V 0 bases and J 3 bases; bases outside gene matches: 8. The CDR3 loop is CASSLGPKGAHTGELFF. In nucleotides, the CDR3 is TGTGCCAGCAGCTTGGGCCCCAAGGGGGCGCACACCGGGGAGCTGTTTTTT.

The chain employs TRBV19 and TRBJ1-2, with D tentatively TRBD1 (5 bases). From germline, CDR1 is LNHDA and CDR2 SQIVND (reference sequence). The CDR3 has 13 residues. The V and J ends lost 5 bases and 8 bases respectively, with 15 bases between them. Here the CDR3 DNA reads TGTGCCAGTAGTTGGACATTCCTCGGAGGCTACACCTTC. This sequence encodes CASSWTFLGGYTF.

The chain has TRBV6-5 and TRBJ1-2; unclear D gene. The germline V gene encodes CDR1 MNHEY and CDR2 SVGAGI. V lost 0 bases and J 4 bases, leaving 9 bases between the germline ends. This CDR3 contains 14 residues. CDR3 residues: CASSYSADGYGYTF. The CDR3 bases are TGTGCCAGCAGTTACTCGGCGGACGGCTATGGCTACACCTTC.

V is TRBV30 and J is TRBJ1-3, with a tentative D call TRBD1 (5 bases). The germline V gene has CDR1 GTSNPN and CDR2 SVGIG (reference sequence). CDR3 length: 14 amino acids. V was shortened by 3 bases and J by 2 bases, with 11 bases between the two germline ends. DNA for the CDR3: TGTGCCTGGAGCAGGGTAAATACTGGAAACACCATATATTTT. Protein: CAWSRVNTGNTIYF.

The V call is TRBV7-9, the J call TRBJ1-1; 7 bases map to TRBD1. CDR3 length equals 14 residues. Germline CDR1 reads SEHNR; CDR2 reads FQNEAQ (reference sequence). V shed 5 bases and J 0 bases; nucleotides not matched to a gene: 3. CDR3 bases: TGTGCCAGCAGCCCCACAGGGGTGAACACTGAAGCTTTCTTT. This codes for CASSPTGVNTEAFF.

The sample holds one count of this clone. This chain connects TRBV5-6 to TRBJ1-1; D might be TRBD1 (6 bases). Germline V gene sequence: CDR1 SGHDT, CDR2 YYEEEE. The CDR3 has 14 amino acids. Deletions cut 1 base from V and 1 base from J, with 8 bases between. Here the CDR3 reads CASSLTGRNTEAFF. The CDR3 DNA follows: TGTGCCAGCAGCTTGACAGGGAGGAACACTGAAGCTTTCTTT. The complete variable domain, with remaining parts taken from reference TRBV5-6 and TRBJ1-1, reads DAGVTQSPTHLIKTRGQQVTLRCSPKSGHDTVSWYQQALGQGPQFIFQYYEEEERQRGNFPDRFSGHQFPNYSSELNVNALLLGDSALYLCASSLTGRNTEAFFGQGTRLTVV.

About this clone: The same CDR3 is also encoded by other DNA sequences in this sample. J is TRBJ1-5 and V is TRBV10-3, with a possible D match to TRBD1 (5 bases). Germline V gene sequence: CDR1 ENHRY, CDR2 SYGVKD. This CDR3 has 14 residues. Trimming shortened V by 3 bases and J by 1 base, and 7 bases separated the two germline ends. The CDR3 region is CAISDRDSNQPQHF. The CDR3 DNA sequence: TGTGCCATCAGTGATCGGGACAGCAATCAGCCCCAGCATTTT.

The V gene is TRBV5-1, the J gene TRBJ2-2; a weak D match, TRBD2 (7 bases). The CDR3 contains 17 residues. Trimming pared 4 bases from V and 0 bases from J, leaving 16 bases between. Per germline, CDR1 SGHRS and CDR2 YFSETQ. The CDR3 reads CASSPPRGGSNTGELFF. CDR3 bases: TGCGCCAGCAGCCCACCGAGGGGGGGGTCGAACACCGGGGAGCTGTTTTTT.

This rearrangement joins TRBV5-1 to TRBJ2-5; D unclear. CDR1 and CDR2 from the germline V gene are SGHRS and YFSETQ. Between the trimmed V and J ends, which lost 4 bases and 5 bases, there was a span of 12 bases. The CDR3 has 13 amino acids. The CDR3 sequence: CASSKGLGETQYF. The DNA of the CDR3 is TGCGCCAGCAGCAAGGGCTTGGGGGAGACCCAGTACTTC.

This rearrangement joins TRBV29-1 to TRBJ1-2, with unresolved D. The germline CDR1 and CDR2 sequences are SQVTM and ANQGSEA. Deletions cut 1 base from V and 7 bases from J, with 4 bases between. The CDR3 contains 10 residues. CDR3 in DNA: TGCAGCGTTGAAGGTGTTGGCTACACCTTC. Its protein is CSVEGVGYTF.

CDR3 nucleotide sequence: TGTGCCAGCAGCTTAGTGTTGAAAGCTAACTATGGCTACACCTTC. Translating gives CASSLVLKANYGYTF. The chain joins TRBV7-9 to TRBJ1-2; no clear D. V lost 1 base to trimming and J lost 0 bases, with 9 bases between them. CDR3 size: 15 residues. Germline CDR1 is SEHNR and CDR2 is FQNEAQ (reference sequence).

The chain has TRBV9 and TRBJ2-5; TRBD1 matches 7 bases. V lost 2 bases and J lost 5; bases outside the gene matches: 15. CDR1 is SGDLS, CDR2 YYNGEE, per germline. The CDR3 runs to 17 residues. CDR3 in amino acids: CASSVAGTVRSGETQYF. Written as DNA, the CDR3 is TGTGCCAGCAGCGTGGCCGGGACAGTCCGGAGTGGGGAGACCCAGTACTTC.

The chain carries TRBV25-1 and TRBJ2-7; 8 nucleotides match TRBD1. This CDR3 spans 15 amino acids. The germline V gene encodes CDR1 MGHDK and CDR2 SYGVNS. V gave up 0 bases and J gave up 5 bases; unmatched junction bases: 6. In DNA form, the CDR3 reads TGTGCCAGCAGTGAATACGGGGACAGGACGGACGAGCAGTACTTC. It yields the protein CASSEYGDRTDEQYF.

This clone appeared once. The chain couples TRBV7-2 to TRBJ1-2; D is unresolved. CDR1 and CDR2 from the germline V gene are SGHTA and FQGNSA. The CDR3 is 14 amino acids. Trimming stripped 2 bases from V and 2 bases from J, with 9 bases between. The CDR3 sequence is CASSLRGPNYGYTF. In DNA, the CDR3 is TGTGCCAGCAGCTTACGAGGACCCAACTATGGCTACACCTTC. Supplemented by reference TRBV7-2 and TRBJ1-2, the full variable domain reads GAGVSQSPSNKVTEKGKDVELRCDPISGHTALYWYRQSLGQGLEFLIYFQGNSAPDKSGLPSDRFSAERTGGSVSTLTIQRTQQEDSAVYLCASSLRGPNYGYTFGSGTRLTVV.

This chain uses TRBV6-5 with TRBJ2-7; 9 positions match TRBD2. Trimming took 6 bases from V and 2 from J; bases not matched to a gene: 8. The CDR3 extends over 15 amino acids. Germline V gene sequence: CDR1 MNHEY, CDR2 SVGAGI. The CDR3 coding sequence is TGTGCCAGCAGCCCGGGGCTAGCGGGGACCTACGAGCAGTACTTC. This sequence encodes CASSPGLAGTYEQYF.

The chain carries TRBV5-5 and TRBJ2-2; TRBD1 is a possible D gene (6 bases). The ends were cut back, 4 bases at V and 1 base at J, with 8 bases in the middle. Germline V gene sequence: CDR1 SGHKS, CDR2 YYEKEE (reference sequence). The CDR3 extends over 14 amino acids. In DNA, the CDR3 is TGTGCCAGCAGCGTAGGGGGGAACACCGGGGAGCTGTTTTTT. This translates into CASSVGGNTGELFF. The full variable domain, completed using reference TRBV5-5 and TRBJ2-2, is DAGVTQSPTHLIKTRGQQVTLRCSPISGHKSVSWYQQVLGQGPQFIFQYYEKEERGRGNFPDRFSARQFPNYSSELNVNALLLGDSALYLCASSVGGNTGELFFGEGSRLTVL.

V gene TRBV4-1 combines with J gene TRBJ2-3; 12 bases align to TRBD1. The CDR3 contains 18 residues. The V and J ends lost 3 bases and 5 bases, in that order; junction bases with no gene match: 12. Germline V lookup: CDR1 MGHRA, CDR2 YSYEKL. The CDR3 DNA follows: TGCGCCAGCAGCCACCCGACCGGGACAGGGGGCGCCGGAGATACGCAGTATTTT. It is translated as CASSHPTGTGGAGDTQYF.

The chain employs TRBV6-1 and TRBJ1-2; D is possibly TRBD1 (5 bases). Germline CDR1 and CDR2: MNHNS and SASEGT. This CDR3 has 13 amino acids. Deletions cut 2 bases from V and 7 bases from J, with 11 bases between. In DNA, the CDR3 is TGTGCCAGCAGTGAATTCGGGGGTTTTGGCTACACCTTC. Protein: CASSEFGGFGYTF.

The chain recombines TRBV6-6 with TRBJ2-7; a possible D gene is TRBD1 (5 bases). This CDR3 has 15 amino acids. V lost 0 bases and J 0 bases, leaving 9 bases between the germline ends. The germline CDR1 and CDR2 sequences are MNHNY and SVGAGI (reference sequence). The CDR3 region has the DNA TGTGCCAGCAGTTACTCGGACAAGAGCTCCTACGAGCAGTACTTC. Protein: CASSYSDKSSYEQYF.

The chain joins TRBV9 to TRBJ2-7; D not certain. Trimming stripped 0 bases from V and 3 bases from J, with 10 bases between. The V gene's germline CDR1 is SGDLS and CDR2 YYNGEE. The CDR3 runs to 14 residues. CDR3 nucleotide sequence: TGTGCCAGCAGCGTAGGCCATAGAAACTACGAGCAGTACTTC. This sequence encodes CASSVGHRNYEQYF.

V and J are TRBV19 and TRBJ2-2; tentatively, D is TRBD1 (6 bases). The CDR3 has 16 residues. Germline CDR1 and CDR2: LNHDA and SQIVND (reference sequence). The germline V and J ends were trimmed by 4 bases and 0 bases, with 12 bases remaining between them. CDR3 residues: CASSTQGRPNTGELFF. The CDR3 DNA follows: TGTGCCAGTAGTACACAGGGACGCCCGAACACCGGGGAGCTGTTTTTT. The complete variable domain, with remaining parts taken from reference TRBV19 and TRBJ2-2, reads DGGITQSPKYLFRKEGQNVTLSCEQNLNHDAMYWYRQDPGQGLRLIYYSQIVNDFQKGDIAEGYSVSREKKESFPLTVTSAQKNPTAFYLCASSTQGRPNTGELFFGEGSRLTVL.

The rearrangement links TRBV12-1 to TRBJ1-2; whether TRBD1, the table's D call, matches the DNA was not checked. TRBV12-1 counts as a pseudogene. The CDR3 has 16 amino acids. The CDR3: CASSLETGALNYGYTF. Here the CDR3 DNA reads TGTGCCAGCAGCTTAGAGACAGGGGCCCTAAACTATGGCTACACCTTC.

This clone was observed a single time. The chain is built from TRBV6-5 and TRBJ1-2, with D possibly TRBD1 on 6 matching bases. The CDR3 has 14 residues. V was shortened by 5 bases and J by 4 bases, with 14 bases between the two germline ends. Per germline, CDR1 MNHEY and CDR2 SVGAGI. CDR3 region: CASSGPGGGYGYTF. DNA of the CDR3: TGTGCCAGCAGTGGCCCGGGAGGGGGCTATGGCTACACCTTC.

The chain links TRBV7-6 to TRBJ2-1; 11 positions match TRBD2. Germline V gene lookup returns CDR1 SGHVS and CDR2 FNYEAQ. Losses at the gene ends were 4 bases for V and 8 bases for J; bases not matched to a gene: 10. CDR3 length: 16 residues. The CDR3 DNA reads as TGTGCCAGCAGCTCTCCCCTAGCGGGAGGCGGCGATGAGCAGTTCTTC. Translated, it gives CASSSPLAGGGDEQFF.